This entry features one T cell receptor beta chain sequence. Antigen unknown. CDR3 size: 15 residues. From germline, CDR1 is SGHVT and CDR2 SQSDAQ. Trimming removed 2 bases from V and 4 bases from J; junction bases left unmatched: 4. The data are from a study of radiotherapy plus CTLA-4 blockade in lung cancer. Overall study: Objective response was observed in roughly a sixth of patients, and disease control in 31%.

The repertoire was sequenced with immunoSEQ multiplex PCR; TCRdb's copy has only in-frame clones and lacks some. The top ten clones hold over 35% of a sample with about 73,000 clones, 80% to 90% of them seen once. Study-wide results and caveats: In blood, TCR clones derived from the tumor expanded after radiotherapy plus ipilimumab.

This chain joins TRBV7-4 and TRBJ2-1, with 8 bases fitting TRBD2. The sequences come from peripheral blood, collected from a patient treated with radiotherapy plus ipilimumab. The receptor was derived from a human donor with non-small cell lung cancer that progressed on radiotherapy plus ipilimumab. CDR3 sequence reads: CASSLQREKYNEQFF. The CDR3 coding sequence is TGTGCCAGCAGCTTACAGCGGGAGAAGTACAATGAGCAGTTCTTC.